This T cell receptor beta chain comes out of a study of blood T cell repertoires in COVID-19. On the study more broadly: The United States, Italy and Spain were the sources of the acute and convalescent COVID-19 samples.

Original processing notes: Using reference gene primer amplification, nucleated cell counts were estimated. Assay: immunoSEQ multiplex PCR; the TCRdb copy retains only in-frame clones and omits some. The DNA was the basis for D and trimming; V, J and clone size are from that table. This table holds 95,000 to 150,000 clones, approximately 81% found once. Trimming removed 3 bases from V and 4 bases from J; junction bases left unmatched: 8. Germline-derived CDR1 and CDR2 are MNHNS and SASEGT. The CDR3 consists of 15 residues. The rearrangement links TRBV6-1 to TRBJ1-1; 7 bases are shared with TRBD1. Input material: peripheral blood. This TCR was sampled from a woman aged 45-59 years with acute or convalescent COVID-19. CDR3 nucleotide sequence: TGTGCCAGCAGTGAGCCGGACAGGAGTACCACTGAAGCTTTCTTT. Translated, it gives CASSEPDRSTTEAFF.